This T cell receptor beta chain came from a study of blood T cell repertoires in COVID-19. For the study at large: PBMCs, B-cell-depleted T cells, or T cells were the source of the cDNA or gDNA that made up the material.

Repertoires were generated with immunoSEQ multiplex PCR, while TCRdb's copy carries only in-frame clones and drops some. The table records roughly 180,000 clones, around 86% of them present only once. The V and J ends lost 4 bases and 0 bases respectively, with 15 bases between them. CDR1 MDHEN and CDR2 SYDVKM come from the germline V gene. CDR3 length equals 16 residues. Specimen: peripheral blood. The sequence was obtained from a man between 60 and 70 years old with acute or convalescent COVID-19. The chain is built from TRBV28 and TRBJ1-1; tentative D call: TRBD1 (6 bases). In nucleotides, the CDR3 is TGTGCCAGCAGTTCGGGGGGGGCGTTTGTGAACACTGAAGCTTTCTTT. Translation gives CASSSGGAFVNTEAFF.